Each of the 21 T cell receptor beta chains below was sequenced from the same sample in a study of identical twins. Each CDR3 protein gets one entry after TCRdb re-called the 5' RACE reads with MiXCR. The sample comprises about 470,000 distinct CDR3 sequences, roughly 24% of which are singletons, and about 2.7% rests with the top ten. These data are also associated with another study on T cells expressing NK-cell markers.

The sequencing input was CD4+ T cells sorted from blood. The receptors were gathered from a young woman in good health.

This clonotype was observed once. The chain carries TRBV6-5 and TRBJ1-6; no firm D call. The length of the CDR3 is 17 residues. V dropped 0 bases and J dropped 3 bases, with 12 bases sitting between them. Germline assignment: CDR1 MNHEY and CDR2 SVGAGI. Written as DNA, the CDR3 is TGTGCCAGCAGTTACTCGGGCCCCACAAACTATAATTCACCCCTCCACTTT. Translation: CASSYSGPTNYNSPLHF.

CDR3 bases: TGCAGTGCTAGTGGGTTTAATAGGGCTACAGATACGCAGTATTTT. Its translation is CSASGFNRATDTQYF. The chain carries TRBV20-1 and TRBJ2-3; no firm D call. V shed 3 bases and J shed 3 bases, with 16 bases lying between them. This CDR3 region has 15 residues. CDR1 and CDR2 (germline): DFQATT, SNEGSKA (reference sequence).

This clonotype showed up just a few times. The chain recombines TRBV20-1 with TRBJ2-5; possibly TRBD2 for D (5 bases). Trimming took off 2 bases at V and 2 bases at J, with 9 bases between the two ends. The V gene's germline CDR1 is DFQATT and CDR2 SNEGSKA (reference sequence). The CDR3 spans 13 residues. The CDR3: CSARPLGQETQYF. In DNA form, the CDR3 reads TGCAGTGCTAGACCACTAGGGCAAGAGACCCAGTACTTC.

The chain combines TRBV20-1 with TRBJ2-3; D remains unclear. V shed 3 bases and J shed 2 bases, with 9 bases lying between them. Germline CDR1 and CDR2: DFQATT and SNEGSKA (reference sequence). The CDR3 spans 13 residues. CDR3 residues: CSASYSVTDTQYF. The CDR3, as DNA: TGCAGTGCTAGTTATTCAGTCACAGATACGCAGTATTTT.

V is TRBV20-1 and J is TRBJ2-7; the D gene could be TRBD1 or TRBD2 (5 bases each). V lost 6 bases and J lost 3, with 9 bases in between. CDR1 DFQATT and CDR2 SNEGSKA come from the germline V gene (reference sequence). The CDR3 length is 11 residues. The CDR3, as DNA: TGCAGTGCAGGGACCGACTACGAGCAGTACTTC. Its translation is CSAGTDYEQYF.

The chain carries TRBV20-1 and TRBJ2-3; D call uncertain. This CDR3 has 16 residues. CDR1 and CDR2 (germline): DFQATT, SNEGSKA (reference sequence). Trimming shortened V by 2 bases and J by 2 bases, and 17 bases separated the two germline ends. The CDR3, as DNA: TGCAGTGCTAGAAAGGAAGGGCTCGGAAACACAGATACGCAGTATTTT. Amino acid sequence: CSARKEGLGNTDTQYF.

The V and J genes are TRBV28 and TRBJ1-5, with D unresolved. The CDR3 spans 11 residues. Germline V gene sequence: CDR1 MDHEN, CDR2 SYDVKM. Trimming cost V 8 bases and J 13 bases, with 15 bases left between them. This CDR3 reads CASLEPGLQHF. The DNA of the CDR3 is TGTGCCAGCTTAGAGCCGGGGTTACAGCATTTT.

The genes are TRBV18 and TRBJ1-2; the D is unclear. The V end was cut by 2 bases, the J end by 3 bases, with 7 bases between. This CDR3 is built from 13 residues. CDR1 and CDR2 from the germline V gene are KGHSH and LQKENI. CDR3 amino acids: CASSPAIDYGYTF. The DNA for the CDR3 is TGTGCCAGCTCACCAGCGATCGACTATGGCTACACCTTC.

V gene TRBV7-9 combines with J gene TRBJ2-7; 10 nucleotides agree with TRBD2. V was pared by 2 bases and J by 4 bases, with 11 bases of the junction left unmatched. The CDR3 covers 17 residues. CDR1 is SEHNR, CDR2 FQNEAQ, per germline (reference sequence). The CDR3 here is CASSLPPSSGSAYEQYF. CDR3 in DNA: TGTGCCAGCAGCTTACCCCCTTCTAGCGGGAGTGCGTACGAGCAGTACTTC.

The V and J genes are TRBV3-1 and TRBJ1-1; D uncertain. The germline gives CDR1 LGHDT, CDR2 YNNKEL (reference sequence). The CDR3 consists of 14 residues. Trimming shortened V by 3 bases and J by 5 bases, and 13 bases separated the two germline ends. The CDR3 region has the DNA TGTGCCAGCAGCCACCCCGAGAGGTTTACTGAAGCTTTCTTT. Translation gives CASSHPERFTEAFF.

V usage is TRBV20-1 and J usage is TRBJ1-4; a possible D gene is TRBD1 (6 bases). Germline values: CDR1 DFQATT, CDR2 SNEGSKA (reference sequence). The CDR3 extends over 16 amino acids. V lost 3 bases and J lost 7, with 21 bases in between. CDR3 in DNA: TGCAGTGCTAGTAGGGGCGTGCGGGGGCGTGTTGAAAAACTGTTTTTT. This sequence encodes CSASRGVRGRVEKLFF.

The chain employs TRBV18 and TRBJ1-2; D call uncertain. V dropped 2 bases and J dropped 5 bases, with 9 bases sitting between them. Germline assignment: CDR1 KGHSH and CDR2 LQKENI. This CDR3 has 13 residues. The CDR3 DNA sequence: TGTGCCAGCTCACCAAATTTGAGTTATGGCTACACCTTC. It codes for CASSPNLSYGYTF.

This clonotype was observed a few times. The chain joins TRBV6-5 to TRBJ1-6; D is unresolved. Germline lookup yields CDR1 MNHEY and CDR2 SVGAGI. The CDR3 is 15 amino acids. V dropped 0 bases and J dropped 7 bases, with 10 bases sitting between them. CDR3: CASSYSRMGNSPLHF. CDR3 sequence (DNA): TGTGCCAGCAGTTACTCGAGAATGGGGAATTCACCCCTCCACTTT.

The genes are TRBV5-1 and TRBJ1-6; perhaps TRBD1 as D (5 bases). V gave up 0 bases and J gave up 12 bases, with 13 bases separating them. This CDR3 has 14 amino acids. Germline V gene data show CDR1 as SGHRS and CDR2 as YFSETQ. CDR3: CASSLGQIHKPLHF. CDR3 sequence (DNA): TGCGCCAGCAGCTTGGGACAGATCCACAAACCCCTCCACTTT.

This chain links TRBV2 with TRBJ2-2, with 11 bases that match TRBD1. Per germline, CDR1 SNHLY and CDR2 FYNNEI. The CDR3 consists of 14 residues. V was clipped by 7 bases and J by 4 bases; unmatched bases: 2. The CDR3 nucleotides are TGTGCCAGCACCGGGACAGGGGGCACCGGGGAGCTGTTTTTT. Its translation is CASTGTGGTGELFF.

The V gene is TRBV5-1, the J gene TRBJ2-2; 12 bases are shared with TRBD2. The CDR3 spans 15 residues. The V segment lost 3 bases and the J segment 6 bases; nucleotides outside the gene matches: 3. Germline CDR1 reads SGHRS; CDR2 reads YFSETQ. CDR3: CASSSRLAGAGELFF. The CDR3 bases are TGCGCCAGCAGCTCCCGACTAGCGGGAGCCGGGGAGCTGTTTTTT.

The chain joins TRBV6-4 to TRBJ2-3; D unresolved. The CDR3 spans 13 residues. The germline gives CDR1 MRHNA, CDR2 SNTAGT. V lost 6 bases and J 4 bases, leaving 11 bases between the germline ends. CDR3 in amino acids: CASSATFSDTQYF. As DNA, the CDR3 is TGTGCCAGCAGCGCCACTTTCTCAGATACGCAGTATTTT.

This rearrangement joins TRBV6-5 to TRBJ1-2; 9 bases map to TRBD1. The CDR3 contains 15 residues. Germline V lookup: CDR1 MNHEY, CDR2 SVGAGI. Losses at the gene ends were 2 bases for V and 9 bases for J; bases not matched to a gene: 10. CDR3 coding DNA: TGTGCCAGCAGTTACGCCAGGACAGGGGAAGGTAGCTACACCTTC. Translation gives CASSYARTGEGSYTF.

This clonotype has only a few counts. V and J are TRBV7-9 and TRBJ1-5; D is possibly TRBD1 (5 bases). CDR1 and CDR2 from the germline V gene are SEHNR and FQNEAQ (reference sequence). The CDR3 covers 14 residues. With 3 bases removed from V and 4 bases from J, the gap between germline ends came to 10 bases. In nucleotides, the CDR3 is TGTGCCAGCAGCTTGACAGATCAAAATCAGCCCCAGCATTTT. As protein: CASSLTDQNQPQHF.

The genes are TRBV25-1 and TRBJ1-2; no reliable D call. The CDR3 length is 14 residues. The V end was cut by 5 bases, the J end by 8 bases, with 18 bases between. In germline, CDR1 is MGHDK, CDR2 SYGVNS. This CDR3 reads CASSKETLAGGYTF. The CDR3, as DNA: TGTGCCAGCAGTAAAGAGACCCTCGCGGGGGGCTACACCTTC.

This clonotype turned up a few times. V is TRBV5-1 and J is TRBJ2-7, with TRBD1 as a possible D gene (6 bases). The CDR3 length is 16 residues. Germline V gene data show CDR1 as SGHRS and CDR2 as YFSETQ. Trimming removed 3 bases from V and 4 bases from J, with 20 bases in between. The CDR3 sequence is CASSSTGPGNPYEQYF. Written as DNA, the CDR3 is TGCGCCAGCAGCTCCACAGGGCCGGGGAATCCTTACGAGCAGTACTTC.